This TCR beta chain was obtained from a study of blood T cell repertoires in COVID-19. Study background: Sources were T cells, B-cell-depleted T cells, or PBMCs; the material itself was cDNA or gDNA.

V was pared by 7 bases and J by 2 bases, with 8 bases of the junction left unmatched. CDR1 is LNHDA, CDR2 SQIVND, per germline (reference sequence). The CDR3 is 15 amino acids. Method: immunoSEQ multiplex PCR; TCRdb's copy keeps in-frame clones and lacks some. The table includes some 42,000 clones, roughly 86% detected once. The clonotype was recovered from a human donor in a cohort sampled during active COVID-19. The specimen sequenced was peripheral blood. The chain is built from TRBV19 and TRBJ2-4, with TRBD1 matching over 7 bases. The CDR3, as DNA: TGTGCCAGTACACCAGGGGGAACTACCAAAAACATTCAGTACTTC. It specifies CASTPGGTTKNIQYF.